This is a list of T cell receptor beta chains from one sample in a study of cytomegalovirus exposure and HLA in healthy donors. Profiling relied on immunoSEQ multiplex PCR, and the TCRdb table lists in-frame clones only, not all of them. The sample has 100,000 to 150,000 clones, roughly nine tenths seen once. The sample was PBMCs. These receptors came from a woman between 18 and 29 years old in good health and CMV-seronegative. Both conserved end residues are part of each CDR3. D genes are given only for firm matches. Clone size is stated in some rows and not others, as once, few, many or a class when expanded.

>-|-|TRBV19|TRBJ2-7
CASSMQGRYEQYF
TGTGCCAGTAGTATGCAGGGGCGGTACGAGCAGTACTTC
>-|-|TRBV11-2|TRBJ1-1
CASSTTGFVNTEAFF
TGTGCCAGCAGCACCACAGGGTTCGTAAACACTGAAGCTTTCTTT
>TRBD1|-|TRBV7-9|TRBJ2-1
CASSPRQGMKDYNEQFF
TGTGCCAGCAGCCCCAGACAGGGGATGAAGGACTACAATGAGCAGTTCTTC
>TRBD1|-|TRBV7-3|TRBJ1-2
CASSPGTEKGYTF
TGTGCCAGCAGTCCCGGGACAGAGAAGGGCTACACCTTC
>TRBD2|-|TRBV7-6|TRBJ2-5
CASSPGTSGEKTETQYF
TGTGCCAGCAGCCCGGGGACTAGCGGGGAAAAAACGGAGACCCAGTACTTC
>TRBD2|-|TRBV6-1|TRBJ2-7
CASSEGLAGVYEQYF
TGTGCCAGCAGTGAGGGACTAGCGGGGGTCTACGAGCAGTACTTC
>TRBD1|-|TRBV9|TRBJ2-3
CASSVGQGGTDTQYF
TGTGCCAGCAGCGTTGGGCAGGGGGGCACAGATACGCAGTATTTT
>TRBD2|-|TRBV6-5|TRBJ2-7
CASSPRTSWYEQYF
TGTGCCAGCAGTCCCAGGACTAGCTGGTACGAGCAGTACTTC
>TRBD2|-|TRBV4-1|TRBJ2-5
CASSLGWSGGDQETQYF
TGCGCCAGCAGCCTTGGATGGAGCGGGGGGGATCAAGAGACCCAGTACTTC
>-|-|TRBV5-1|TRBJ2-2
CASSPQGGGTGELFF
TGCGCCAGCAGCCCGCAAGGGGGGGGCACCGGGGAGCTGTTTTTT
>-|-|TRBV7-3|TRBJ1-1
CASSPNPTSTEAFF
TGTGCCAGCAGCCCGAACCCTACTAGCACTGAAGCTTTCTTT
>-|-|TRBV14|TRBJ1-1
CASSFRQEMTEAFF
TGTGCCAGCAGCTTCCGGCAGGAAATGACTGAAGCTTTCTTT
>TRBD2|-|TRBV5-1|TRBJ2-5
CASSLVGTSEETQYF
TGCGCCAGCAGCTTGGTGGGGACTAGCGAAGAGACCCAGTACTTC
>TRBD1|-|TRBV5-4|TRBJ2-1
CASRHRQGHRGEQFF
TGTGCCAGCAGACATAGACAGGGGCATCGGGGTGAGCAGTTCTTC
>TRBD2|-|TRBV29-1|TRBJ2-7
CSVVSGDRYEQYF
TGCAGCGTTGTCAGCGGGGACCGCTACGAGCAGTACTTC
>-|-|TRBV5-6|TRBJ1-5
CASSLARDYRRPQHF
TGTGCCAGCAGCTTGGCCAGGGATTATCGTCGGCCCCAGCATTTT
>TRBD1|few|TRBV29-1|TRBJ2-1
CSGRQGAGYNEQFF
TGCAGCGGGAGACAGGGGGCGGGTTACAATGAGCAGTTCTTC
>TRBD1|-|TRBV6-1|TRBJ2-5
CASSTTDREETQYF
TGTGCCAGCAGTACCACGGACAGGGAGGAGACCCAGTACTTC
>-|-|TRBV7-9|TRBJ1-1
CASSFLEQGNTEAFF
TGTGCCAGCAGCTTCCTCGAACAGGGGAACACTGAAGCTTTCTTT
>-|-|TRBV19|TRBJ1-6
CASSPKRGSSYNSPLHF
TGTGCCAGTAGTCCAAAAAGAGGGAGCTCCTATAATTCACCCCTCCACTTT
>TRBD2|-|TRBV11-2|TRBJ2-3
CASSLGTSGGSTDTQYF
TGTGCCAGCAGCTTAGGAACTAGCGGGGGGTCCACAGATACGCAGTATTTT
>-|-|TRBV2|TRBJ2-3
CASSLTWDGGDTQYF
TGTGCCAGCAGCCTGACGTGGGACGGGGGAGATACGCAGTATTTT
>-|-|TRBV2|TRBJ1-2
CASSAQGWGYTF
TGTGCCAGCAGTGCACAGGGCTGGGGCTACACCTTC
>TRBD1|-|TRBV28|TRBJ1-1
CATRWGTDRGAEAFF
TGTGCCACCAGATGGGGAACGGACAGGGGTGCTGAAGCTTTCTTT
>-|-|TRBV7-8|TRBJ1-1
CASSLDQSDEAFF
TGTGCCAGCAGCTTAGACCAATCAGATGAAGCTTTCTTT
>-|few|TRBV5-1|TRBJ2-2
CASSLGTSWTEGELFF
TGCGCCAGCAGCTTGGGGACTTCCTGGACAGAAGGGGAGCTGTTTTTT
>TRBD1|-|TRBV27|TRBJ1-5
CASGQGRRDGQPQHF
TGTGCCAGCGGACAGGGGAGGCGGGATGGTCAGCCCCAGCATTTT
>-|-|TRBV4-2|TRBJ1-4
CASSQETDGELFF
TGTGCCAGCAGCCAAGAAACGGACGGGGAACTGTTTTTT
>TRBD1|-|TRBV11-3|TRBJ2-2
CASSPYARDSLNTGELFF
TGTGCCAGCAGCCCATACGCCCGGGACAGCTTGAACACCGGGGAGCTGTTTTTT
>TRBD2|-|TRBV4-2|TRBJ2-7
CASSQQWSGGPSSYEQYF
TGTGCCAGCAGCCAACAGTGGAGCGGGGGGCCCAGCTCCTACGAGCAGTACTTC
>-|-|TRBV7-3|TRBJ2-2
CASSRSGTLNTGELFF
TGTGCCAGCAGCCGATCCGGGACACTAAACACCGGGGAGCTGTTTTTT
>-|-|TRBV5-1|TRBJ2-7
CASTRTVPFSEQYF
TGCGCCAGCACGAGGACAGTGCCGTTTTCCGAGCAGTACTTC
>TRBD2|-|TRBV5-1|TRBJ2-1
CASRPTSGSYNEQFF
TGCGCCAGCAGACCCACTAGCGGATCCTACAATGAGCAGTTCTTC
>-|-|TRBV6-4|TRBJ1-1
CASSAAQTANRSAFF
TGTGCCAGCAGTGCCGCCCAGACAGCGAACCGGTCGGCTTTCTTT
>TRBD2|once|TRBV10-1|TRBJ2-1
CASSESIAGGHNEQFF
TGCGCCAGCAGTGAGTCTATAGCGGGGGGCCACAATGAGCAGTTCTTC
>-|-|TRBV5-1|TRBJ1-1
CASSFAVGENTEAFF
TGCGCCAGCAGCTTTGCGGTAGGTGAGAACACTGAAGCTTTCTTT
>-|-|TRBV10-3|TRBJ2-7
CAISESSRRGAHEQYF
TGTGCCATCAGTGAGTCTAGCCGGAGGGGTGCCCACGAGCAGTACTTC
>-|-|TRBV2|TRBJ2-7
CASSQTYEQYF
TGTGCCAGCTCACAGACCTACGAGCAGTACTTC
>-|-|TRBV6-5|TRBJ1-1
CASMEDYGTEAFF
TGTGCCAGCATGGAGGATTATGGCACTGAAGCTTTCTTT
>-|-|TRBV1|TRBJ2-3
CTSSQDSARGGGTDTQYF
TGCACCAGCAGCCAAGATTCCGCTCGAGGGGGGGGCACAGATACGCAGTATTTT
>TRBD1|-|TRBV2|TRBJ1-4
CASSYRGTFEKLFF
TGTGCCAGCAGCTACAGGGGGACCTTTGAAAAACTGTTTTTT
>-|-|TRBV7-9|TRBJ2-5
CASGDWGGPAETQYF
TGTGCCAGCGGGGACTGGGGGGGGCCTGCAGAGACCCAGTACTTC